This TCR beta chain originates from a study of identical twins. Turning to this clonotype: Its antigen remains unknown.

V was shortened by 2 bases and J by 4 bases, with 12 bases between the two germline ends. CDR1 and CDR2 from the germline V gene are MDHEN and SYDVKM. There are 15 residues in the CDR3. Study-level findings and limits: Out-of-frame TCR alpha sharing in monozygotic twins exceeded recombination model predictions. Rather than following the same donors, the conclusions depended on cross-sectional statistical analysis.

TCRdb analysed the 5' RACE reads with MiXCR anew, one entry per CDR3 protein. The sample lists a few hundred thousand distinct CDR3 sequences, approximately 11% seen once, with roughly 3.7% in the top ten. These data were also reused for a study on yellow fever vaccine responses in identical twins.

Sample: memory (CD45RO+) T cells sorted from blood. The sequence was collected from a woman younger than 35 in good health. J is TRBJ2-1 and V is TRBV28, with D tentatively TRBD1 or TRBD2 (5 bases each). The CDR3 protein is CASSLAGSVYNEQFF. The CDR3 nucleotides read TGTGCCAGCAGTTTAGCAGGGAGCGTGTACAATGAGCAGTTCTTC.